Below, 14 T cell receptor beta chains from the same sample are listed, as sequenced in a study of human T cells and chemical hapten exposure. Single cDNA molecules in the library carried unique molecular identifiers attached during preparation. Each CDR3 protein is one row after TCRdb ran MiXCR on the reads. The sample yields approximately 3,000 distinct CDR3 sequences, less than 50% seen once. Treatment indicated: therapeutic diphenylcyclopropenone sensitization with weekly scalp DPC. This material consisted of whole blood, taken before DPC sensitization or 2, 6, or about 24 weeks after (not recorded which). The receptor set was obtained from an adult with alopecia areata. Some clones in this sample may be carry-over from other donors' samples. This table probably holds off-target reads from a library built for another chain.

This chain links TRBV27 with TRBJ2-3; 8 positions match TRBD1. Germline V CDR1 and CDR2: MNHEY, SMNVEV (reference sequence). The CDR3 consists of 18 residues. V lost 3 bases, J lost 3 bases, and 14 bases stayed unmatched. The CDR3 protein is CASSFTRAGGAWTDTQYF. In DNA form, the CDR3 reads TGTGCCAGCAGTTTCACCCGCGCAGGGGGCGCGTGGACAGATACGCAGTATTTT.

This sequence joins TRBV9 and TRBJ2-7, with 7 positions matching TRBD2. CDR3 length equals 14 residues. Trimming at V came to 4 bases and at J to 2 bases, leaving 6 bases not matched to a gene. Germline V gene lookup returns CDR1 SGDLS and CDR2 YYNGEE. Here the CDR3 DNA reads TGTGCCAGCAGCCCCGGACTAGGTCCCTACGAGCAGTACTTC. Translated: CASSPGLGPYEQYF.

The chain is built from TRBV29-1 and TRBJ1-1; tentative D call: TRBD1 (5 bases). Germline CDR1 and CDR2: SQVTM and ANQGSEA. Trimming took 3 bases from V and 1 from J, leaving 12 bases between them. This CDR3 spans 14 amino acids. The CDR3 nucleotides read TGCAGCGTTGAGGGGGGTGTTAGGAACACTGAAGCTTTCTTT. It encodes CSVEGGVRNTEAFF.

This chain connects TRBV9 to TRBJ2-7, with unresolved D. The CDR3 is made up of 16 amino acids. Trimming removed 0 bases at V and 3 bases at J, with 16 bases between. Germline V lookup: CDR1 SGDLS, CDR2 YYNGEE. The CDR3 spells CASSVGGEMDFYEQYF. The CDR3 DNA reads as TGTGCCAGCAGCGTAGGCGGAGAGATGGATTTCTACGAGCAGTACTTC.

In its sample, this clonotype was seen a few times. The chain combines TRBV7-3 with TRBJ2-1; TRBD1 is a possible D gene (5 bases). Trimming stripped 4 bases from V and 8 bases from J, with 15 bases between. This CDR3 has 14 residues. Germline values: CDR1 SGHTA, CDR2 FQGTGA. In DNA form, the CDR3 reads TGTGCCAGCAGCTACCAGGGCCTTAATCATGAGCAGTTCTTC. This codes for CASSYQGLNHEQFF.

V and J are TRBV2 and TRBJ2-7, with a tentative D call TRBD2 (6 bases). CDR1 is SNHLY and CDR2 is FYNNEI in the germline V gene. Trimming took off 3 bases at V and 3 bases at J, with 12 bases between the two ends. The CDR3 covers 14 residues. As DNA, the CDR3 is TGTGCCAGCAGTGATGCGGGGCCGGTCTACGAGCAGTACTTC. Translated, it gives CASSDAGPVYEQYF.

This clonotype was observed a handful of times. The rearrangement joins TRBV5-1 to TRBJ2-7; D is undetermined. This CDR3 contains 16 residues. Germline lookup yields CDR1 SGHRS and CDR2 YFSETQ. V dropped 4 bases and J dropped 0 bases, with 17 bases sitting between them. CDR3 nucleotides: TGCGCCAGCAGCCTCCTTCCTACGGGTAACTCCTACGAGCAGTACTTC. It specifies CASSLLPTGNSYEQYF.

This chain joins TRBV29-1 and TRBJ2-6; D is unclear. The germline gives CDR1 SQVTM, CDR2 ANQGSEA. With 2 bases removed from V and 1 base from J, the gap between germline ends came to 6 bases. The CDR3 loop spans 14 amino acids. The CDR3 nucleotides read TGCAGCGTTGAAACCCAGTCTGGGGCCAACGTCCTGACTTTC. It specifies CSVETQSGANVLTF.

This clonotype was seen more than once but under ten times. The chain is built from TRBV6-4 and TRBJ1-6, with D possibly TRBD1 on 5 matching bases. This CDR3 has 13 amino acids. V lost 4 bases, J lost 7 bases, and 8 bases lay in between. Germline assignment: CDR1 MRHNA and CDR2 SNTAGT. The CDR3 DNA is TGTGCCAGCAGTGTTGACAGCAATTCACCCCTCCACTTT. This gives the protein CASSVDSNSPLHF.

This clonotype has just a few counts. The gene calls are TRBV7-9 and TRBJ2-3; maybe TRBD1 (5 bases). V was clipped by 5 bases and J by 0 bases, with 15 bases between them. Germline-derived CDR1 and CDR2 are SEHNR and FQNEAQ (reference sequence). The CDR3 has 16 amino acids. The CDR3 spells CASSHRSDPSTDTQYF. Here the CDR3 DNA reads TGTGCCAGCAGCCACAGGTCCGACCCTAGCACAGATACGCAGTATTTT. Filled out from reference TRBV7-9 and TRBJ2-3, the complete variable domain reads DTGVSQNPRHKITKRGQNVTFRCDPISEHNRLYWYRQTLGQGPEFLTYFQNEAQLEKSRLLSDRFSAERPKGSFSTLEIQRTEQGDSAMYLCASSHRSDPSTDTQYFGPGTRLTVL.

This clonotype came up a few times. An end of the junction differs from the germline gene, which may be a read error. V is TRBV29-1 and J is TRBJ2-3; D remains unclear. Germline V gene data show CDR1 as SQVTM and CDR2 as ANQGSEA. CDR3 size: 8 residues. CDR3 loop: CSVDTQYF. In DNA form, the CDR3 reads TGCAGCGTTGATACCCAGTATTTT.

The chain has TRBV5-5 and TRBJ2-3, with 9 bases lining up with TRBD1. The CDR3 runs 14 residues. Germline V gene data show CDR1 as SGHKS and CDR2 as YYEKEE (reference sequence). The ends lost 4 bases at V and 4 bases at J; junction bases unmatched: 4. CDR3 residues: CASSLGQGADTQYF. The DNA for the CDR3 is TGTGCCAGCAGCCTGGGACAGGGCGCAGATACGCAGTATTTT.

The chain carries TRBV7-9 and TRBJ2-2; D perhaps matches TRBD1 (5 bases). The CDR3 runs to 18 residues. The V gene's germline CDR1 is SEHNR and CDR2 FQNEAQ (reference sequence). Trimming took off 0 bases at V and 1 base at J, with 15 bases between the two ends. The CDR3 loop reads CASSLAPGLDMNTGELFF. In nucleotides, the CDR3 is TGTGCCAGCAGCTTAGCTCCAGGGCTTGACATGAACACCGGGGAGCTGTTTTTT.

The V gene is TRBV7-6, the J gene TRBJ2-7; possible D gene TRBD2, 6 bases. This CDR3 contains 13 residues. Trimming stripped 3 bases from V and 2 bases from J, with 8 bases between. Per germline, CDR1 SGHVS and CDR2 FNYEAQ. The CDR3 reads CASSLGGTYEQYF. The CDR3 DNA follows: TGTGCCAGCAGCTTGGGGGGTACCTACGAGCAGTACTTC.